This entry concerns a single T cell receptor (beta chain). What it binds is unknown. This record comes from a study of shared clonotypes between healthy human individuals. General observations from the study: Sharing across four donors was highest in naive CD4 (approximately 5%) and lowest in memory CD8 (0.4%). Naive subsets, compared against memory subsets, generally had larger estimated richness values.

In the authors' workflow: Quality scores were absent from the junction-only immunoSEQ sequences, so filtering differed. Only in-frame clones appear in the TCRdb table, and some are missing; sequencing was by immunoSEQ multiplex PCR. D and trimming were read from the DNA, whereas the V and J calls and clone size are those reported in that table. This table has about 2.3 million clones, approximately 95% appearing once. Losses at the gene ends were 4 bases for V and 4 bases for J; bases not matched to a gene: 11. Germline V gene sequence: CDR1 SGHRS, CDR2 YFSETQ. This CDR3 has 16 amino acids. J is TRBJ1-3 and V is TRBV5-1; the match to TRBD1 covers 7 bases. The sample consisted of naive CD4+ T cells from PBMCs. The subset was: CD45RA+ positively selected. The origin of this receptor is a man aged 18 to 30 in good health. Some clones in this sample may be carry-over from other donors' samples. DNA for the CDR3: TGCGCCAGCAGCCCTACAGGGGAAGCTAGCGGAAACACCATATATTTT. Its translation: CASSPTGEASGNTIYF.